Following are 20 T cell receptor beta chains from one sample sequenced in a study of blood T cell repertoires in COVID-19 (dated by TCRdb to about 2020). The method behind the library was the immunoSEQ multiplex PCR assay. Entries here come from immuneACCESS through TCRdb and include only in-frame sequences with V and J called. Some clones fail to appear in such tables; in the studies checked, an unresolved V gene covers under half of the shortfall, and the cause of the remainder is unknown. The table for this sample lists 95,000 to 130,000 clones; roughly 83% of them were counted only once. The biggest ten clones account for approximately 2.5% of the sample. The sequencing input was peripheral blood. The receptors were gathered from a man between 25 and 39 years old with acute or convalescent COVID-19.

The CDR3 is CASSWRTAPEAFF. CDR3 sequence (DNA): TGTGCCAGCAGCTGGAGGACGGCGCCCGAAGCTTTCTTT. This sequence joins TRBV11-1 and TRBJ1-1; no clear D. CDR3 length: 13 residues. Per the germline V gene, CDR1 is SGHAT and CDR2 is FQDESV (reference sequence). Trimming removed 4 bases from V and 8 bases from J, with 14 bases in between.

The rearrangement joins TRBV3-1 (or the pseudogene TRBV3-2) to TRBJ2-5; D is unclear. V was trimmed by 0 bases and J by 2 bases, leaving 13 bases between them. This CDR3 has 16 amino acids. Germline loops: CDR1 LGHDT, CDR2 YNNKEL (reference sequence). DNA of the CDR3: TGTGCCAGCAGCCAAGATCTAACCGCGGCGCAAGAGACCCAGTACTTC. This codes for CASSQDLTAAQETQYF.

This clone has just a few counts. The genes are TRBV11-2 and TRBJ1-2; possibly TRBD1 for D (6 bases). The germline CDR1 and CDR2 sequences are SGHAT and FQNNGV. The V and J ends lost 4 bases and 6 bases respectively, with 9 bases between them. The CDR3 consists of 12 residues. The CDR3 DNA is TGTGCCAGCAGCTACGAGGGGGATGGCTACACCTTC. It translates to CASSYEGDGYTF.

This rearrangement joins TRBV6-6 to TRBJ1-2, with 7 bases fitting TRBD1. Per germline, CDR1 MNHNY and CDR2 SVGAGI (reference sequence). With 6 bases clipped from V and 2 bases from J, the junction kept 6 bases outside the gene matches. The CDR3 runs 14 residues. The CDR3 nucleotides are TGTGCCAGCAGAGGACAGGTGCGAAACTATGGCTACACCTTC. Translating it yields CASRGQVRNYGYTF.

The chain couples TRBV19 to TRBJ1-5; D unclear. This CDR3 has 13 amino acids. Germline-derived CDR1 and CDR2 are LNHDA and SQIVND (reference sequence). The V gene lost 11 bases and the J gene lost 1 base, with 12 bases spanning the gap. The CDR3 protein is CASKVASNQPQHF. The CDR3, as DNA: TGTGCCTCCAAGGTAGCAAGCAATCAGCCCCAGCATTTT. Full variable domain (missing parts from reference TRBV19 and TRBJ1-5): DGGITQSPKYLFRKEGQNVTLSCEQNLNHDAMYWYRQDPGQGLRLIYYSQIVNDFQKGDIAEGYSVSREKKESFPLTVTSAQKNPTAFYLCASKVASNQPQHFGDGTRLSIL.

This chain connects TRBV7-2 to TRBJ2-3; 14 bases align to TRBD2. The CDR3 is 19 amino acids. The germline CDR1 and CDR2 sequences are SGHTA and FQGNSA. J gave up 2 bases and V 2 bases, and 9 bases lay outside the gene matches. For the CDR3, the DNA is TGTGCCAGCAGCTTATGGACTAGCGGGGGGAGGGGTTACACAGATACGCAGTATTTT. It specifies CASSLWTSGGRGYTDTQYF.

The chain is built from TRBV7-9 and TRBJ1-5; D is uncertain. Trimming removed 1 base at V and 5 bases at J, with 12 bases between. Germline CDR1 SEHNR, CDR2 FQNEAQ (reference sequence). This CDR3 has 15 residues. The CDR3 DNA sequence: TGTGCCAGCAGCTTAGGAGGGTATGAGGATCAGCCCCAGCATTTT. Its translation: CASSLGGYEDQPQHF.

Remarks on this clone: Other DNA variants within this sample encode the same CDR3. The CDR3 here is CASSQQGYGYTF. In DNA, the CDR3 is TGTGCCAGCAGCCAACAGGGGTATGGCTACACCTTC. This chain uses TRBV3-1 (or the pseudogene TRBV3-2) with TRBJ1-2; D might be TRBD1 (6 bases). CDR3 size: 12 residues. The germline gives CDR1 LGHDT, CDR2 YNNKEL (reference sequence). V lost 2 bases and J 5 bases, leaving 6 bases between the germline ends.

This chain uses TRBV9 with TRBJ2-7, with D unresolved. CDR3 length equals 13 residues. Germline CDR1 SGDLS, CDR2 YYNGEE. Trimming stripped 0 bases from V and 5 bases from J, with 9 bases between. The DNA of the CDR3 is TGTGCCAGCAGCGTAGCTACGAGGAACGAGCAGTACTTC. This codes for CASSVATRNEQYF.

V gene TRBV6-5 combines with J gene TRBJ2-5; weak D call: TRBD2 (5 bases). This CDR3 has 14 amino acids. Germline loops: CDR1 MNHEY, CDR2 SVGAGI. V lost 6 bases and J lost 5, with 16 bases in between. As DNA, the CDR3 is TGTGCCAGCAGGGATGGGCTAGCCGGGGAGACCCAGTACTTC. Translating it yields CASRDGLAGETQYF.

The sample holds a few counts of this clone. J is TRBJ2-7 and V is TRBV5-6, with TRBD1 matching over 10 bases. The CDR3 runs 14 residues. Trimming cost V 4 bases and J 6 bases; bases outside gene matches: 7. Germline V gene lookup returns CDR1 SGHDT and CDR2 YYEEEE. The CDR3 DNA reads as TGTGCCAGCAGCATGACAGGGGGCTCCGGCGAGCAGTACGTC. Translation gives CASSMTGGSGEQYV.

The chain has TRBV5-4 and TRBJ1-1; D might be TRBD1 (5 bases). The V gene's germline CDR1 is SGHNT and CDR2 YYREEE (reference sequence). V lost 2 bases and J lost 12, with 11 bases in between. The CDR3 runs to 11 residues. The CDR3 bases are TGTGCCAGCAGCTTCCGACAGTATCCTTTCTTT. Its protein is CASSFRQYPFF.

By share, this clone counts as medium-sized. The V gene is TRBV19, the J gene TRBJ2-7; 9 bases match TRBD1. The CDR3 loop spans 15 amino acids. The germline CDR1 and CDR2 sequences are LNHDA and SQIVND (reference sequence). J gave up 4 bases and V 5 bases, and 9 bases lay outside the gene matches. The CDR3 loop is CASSGRTGVGYEQYF. In DNA, the CDR3 is TGTGCCAGTAGTGGACGGACAGGGGTAGGATACGAGCAGTACTTC.

The V and J genes are TRBV6-4 and TRBJ2-3; TRBD1 matches at 8 bases. J gave up 0 bases and V 6 bases, and 5 bases lay outside the gene matches. Germline CDR1 MRHNA, CDR2 SNTAGT. The CDR3 is made up of 15 amino acids. The CDR3 sequence: CASSEGQASTDTQYF. CDR3 nucleotide sequence: TGTGCCAGCAGCGAGGGACAGGCAAGCACAGATACGCAGTATTTT.

This sequence joins TRBV15 and TRBJ1-2, with 8 positions matching TRBD1. J lost 8 bases, V lost 4 bases, and 6 bases had no gene match. CDR1 LNHNV and CDR2 YYDKDF come from the germline V gene (reference sequence). The CDR3 loop spans 13 amino acids. Here the CDR3 DNA reads TGTGCCACCAGCACCCGGACAGGGTCAGGCTACACCTTC. Translated, it gives CATSTRTGSGYTF.

This clone was recorded only once. The chain joins TRBV7-3 to TRBJ2-7, with 8 bases fitting TRBD1. J gave up 10 bases and V 4 bases, and 9 bases lay outside the gene matches. Germline CDR1 and CDR2: SGHTA and FQGTGA. The CDR3 runs to 13 residues. CDR3 DNA sequence: TGTGCCAGCAGCTCAGGGGGACAGGTCGATCAGTACTTC. Its translation is CASSSGGQVDQYF.

The table lists this clone with a few counts. The J gene is TRBJ1-1, the V gene TRBV29-1, with a tentative D call TRBD1 (5 bases). The CDR3 spans 16 residues. Germline CDR1 and CDR2: SQVTM and ANQGSEA. The germline V and J ends were trimmed by 6 bases and 5 bases, with 25 bases remaining between them. The CDR3 DNA reads TGCAGCGTCCACTCGGGTATGGGAGGGGCGAGGACTGAAGCTTTCTTT. Translation gives CSVHSGMGGARTEAFF.

This chain joins TRBV28 and TRBJ1-2; D remains unclear. Germline CDR1 is MDHEN and CDR2 is SYDVKM. Trimming removed 4 bases at V and 5 bases at J, with 8 bases between. The CDR3 sequence is 12 residues long. CDR3 region: CASSSKPYGYTF. DNA for the CDR3: TGTGCCAGCAGTTCAAAGCCTTATGGCTACACCTTC.

V gene TRBV11-2 combines with J gene TRBJ1-6; TRBD1 might be the D (6 bases). The CDR3 sequence is 15 residues long. Trimming shortened V by 3 bases and J by 7 bases, and 13 bases separated the two germline ends. The germline V gene has CDR1 SGHAT and CDR2 FQNNGV. The CDR3 is CASSFTGSDNSPLHF. CDR3 in DNA: TGTGCCAGCAGCTTTACAGGGTCGGACAATTCACCCCTCCACTTT. Full variable domain (outside the CDR3, taken from reference TRBV11-2 and TRBJ1-6): EAGVAQSPRYKIIEKRQSVAFWCNPISGHATLYWYQQILGQGPKLLIQFQNNGVVDDSQLPKDRFSAERLKGVDSTLKIQPAKLEDSAVYLCASSFTGSDNSPLHFGNGTRLTVT.

V usage is TRBV4-1 and J usage is TRBJ1-2; maybe TRBD1 (5 bases). V lost 1 base, J lost 0 bases, and 12 bases lay in between. The CDR3 length is 16 residues. Germline loops: CDR1 MGHRA, CDR2 YSYEKL. This CDR3 is CASSQGGGIANYGYTF. As DNA, the CDR3 is TGCGCCAGCAGCCAAGGGGGGGGGATCGCTAACTATGGCTACACCTTC.